This TCR beta chain originates from a study of blood T cell repertoires in COVID-19. In the original workflow: Amplification of reference gene primers was used by the study to estimate nucleated cell counts. Sequencing was performed with immunoSEQ multiplex PCR; in TCRdb, only in-frame clones are kept and a portion is missing. The D gene and trimming were derived from the DNA, and the V and J assignments and clone size from that table. This sample carries roughly 430,000 clones, nearly 90% of them seen once, and the ten largest clones take around 1.5%. This clone has a handful of counts. Individuals drawn from 20 to 25 US areas were about 18 to 90 years old. Each exposed participant met a COVID-19 case in the 2 weeks preceding study entry. This clonotype was sampled from a woman aged 18-29 years who had been exposed to COVID-19. The sequencing input was PBMCs or T cells enriched from blood (not recorded which).

CDR3 residues: CASSSNRDSNQPQHF. The CDR3 DNA follows: TGTGCCAGCAGCTCGAACAGGGACAGCAATCAGCCCCAGCATTTT. The chain recombines TRBV7-9 with TRBJ1-5; D may be TRBD1 (6 bases). Per the germline V gene, CDR1 is SEHNR and CDR2 is FQNEAQ (reference sequence). CDR3 length: 15 amino acids. The ends were cut back, 4 bases at V and 1 base at J, with 11 bases in the middle.